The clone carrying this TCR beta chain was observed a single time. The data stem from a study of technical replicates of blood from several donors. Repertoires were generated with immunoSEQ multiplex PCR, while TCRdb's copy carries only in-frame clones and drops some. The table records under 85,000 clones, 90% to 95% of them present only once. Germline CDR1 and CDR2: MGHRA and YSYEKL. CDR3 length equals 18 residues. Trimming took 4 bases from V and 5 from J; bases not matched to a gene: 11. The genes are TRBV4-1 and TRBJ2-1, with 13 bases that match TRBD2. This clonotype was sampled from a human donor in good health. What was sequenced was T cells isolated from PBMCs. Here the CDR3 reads CASSPLGTSGTPHNEQFF. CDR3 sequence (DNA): TGCGCCAGCAGCCCTCTTGGGACTAGCGGGACCCCTCACAATGAGCAGTTCTTC.